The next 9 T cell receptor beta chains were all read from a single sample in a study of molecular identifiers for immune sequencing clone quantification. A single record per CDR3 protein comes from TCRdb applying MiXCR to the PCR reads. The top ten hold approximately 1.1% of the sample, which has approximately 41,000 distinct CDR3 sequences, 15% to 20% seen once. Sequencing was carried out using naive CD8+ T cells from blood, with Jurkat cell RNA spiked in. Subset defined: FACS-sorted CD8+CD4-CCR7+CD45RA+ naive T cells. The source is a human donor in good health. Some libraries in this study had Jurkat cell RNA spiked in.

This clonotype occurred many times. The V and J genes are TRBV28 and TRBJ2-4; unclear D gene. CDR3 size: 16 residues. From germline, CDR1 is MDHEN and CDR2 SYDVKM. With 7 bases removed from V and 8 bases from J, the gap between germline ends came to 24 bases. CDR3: CASTLGFPGTEDIQYF. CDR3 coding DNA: TGTGCCAGCACTCTGGGGTTCCCGGGCACCGAGGACATTCAGTACTTC.

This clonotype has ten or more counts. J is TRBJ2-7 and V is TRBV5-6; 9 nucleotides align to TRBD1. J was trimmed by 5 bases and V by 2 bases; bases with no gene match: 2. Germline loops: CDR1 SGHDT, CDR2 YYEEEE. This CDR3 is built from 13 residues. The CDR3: CASSLRQGDEQYF. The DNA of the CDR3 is TGTGCCAGCAGCTTAAGACAGGGGGACGAGCAGTACTTC.

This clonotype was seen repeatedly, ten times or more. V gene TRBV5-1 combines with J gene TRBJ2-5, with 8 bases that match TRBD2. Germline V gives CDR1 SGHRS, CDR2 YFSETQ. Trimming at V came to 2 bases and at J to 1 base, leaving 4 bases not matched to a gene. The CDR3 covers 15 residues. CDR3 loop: CASSFWRGAQETQYF. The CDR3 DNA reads TGCGCCAGCAGCTTTTGGCGGGGGGCCCAAGAGACCCAGTACTTC. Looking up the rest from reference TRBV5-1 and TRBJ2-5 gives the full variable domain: KAGVTQTPRYLIKTRGQQVTLSCSPISGHRSVSWYQQTPGQGLQFLFEYFSETQRNKGNFPGRFSGRQFSNSRSEMNVSTLELGDSALYLCASSFWRGAQETQYFGPGTRLLVL.

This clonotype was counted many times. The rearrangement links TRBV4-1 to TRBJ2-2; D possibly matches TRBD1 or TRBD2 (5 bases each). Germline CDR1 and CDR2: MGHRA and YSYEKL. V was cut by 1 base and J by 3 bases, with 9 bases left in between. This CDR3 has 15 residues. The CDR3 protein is CASSQAPGHTGELFF. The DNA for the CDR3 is TGCGCCAGCAGCCAAGCTCCGGGGCACACCGGGGAGCTGTTTTTT.

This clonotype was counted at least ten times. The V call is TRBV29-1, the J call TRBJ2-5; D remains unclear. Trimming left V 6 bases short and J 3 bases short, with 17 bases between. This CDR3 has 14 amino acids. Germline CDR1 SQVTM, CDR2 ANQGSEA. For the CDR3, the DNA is TGCAGCGTCCCAAGGCCTTTCCCGAAAGAGACCCAGTACTTC. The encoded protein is CSVPRPFPKETQYF.

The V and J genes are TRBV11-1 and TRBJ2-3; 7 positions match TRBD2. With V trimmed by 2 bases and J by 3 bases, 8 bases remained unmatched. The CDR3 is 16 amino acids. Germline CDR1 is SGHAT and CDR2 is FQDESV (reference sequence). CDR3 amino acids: CASSLIASGETDTQYF. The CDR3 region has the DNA TGTGCCAGCAGCTTAATCGCCAGCGGGGAGACAGATACGCAGTATTTT.

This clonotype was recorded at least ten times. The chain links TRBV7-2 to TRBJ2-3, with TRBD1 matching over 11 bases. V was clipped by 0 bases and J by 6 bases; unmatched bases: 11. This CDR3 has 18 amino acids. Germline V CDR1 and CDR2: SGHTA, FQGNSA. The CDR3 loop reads CASSLAGGRTGGWDTQYF. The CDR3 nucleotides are TGTGCCAGCAGCTTAGCGGGGGGGAGGACAGGGGGCTGGGATACGCAGTATTTT.

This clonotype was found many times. CDR3 residues: CASSLVTEQETQYF. The CDR3 coding sequence is TGTGCCAGCAGCTTAGTGACTGAGCAAGAGACCCAGTACTTC. The gene calls are TRBV7-6 and TRBJ2-5; D not certain. Germline-derived CDR1 and CDR2 are SGHVS and FNYEAQ. The CDR3 is made up of 14 amino acids. The V and J ends lost 1 base and 2 bases respectively, with 8 bases between them.

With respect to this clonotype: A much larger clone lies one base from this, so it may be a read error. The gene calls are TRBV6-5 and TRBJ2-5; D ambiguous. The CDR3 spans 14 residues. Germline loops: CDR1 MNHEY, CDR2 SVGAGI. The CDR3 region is CASSYASDSETRYF. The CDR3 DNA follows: TGTGCCAGCAGTTACGCTAGTGACTCGGAGACCCGGTACTTC.